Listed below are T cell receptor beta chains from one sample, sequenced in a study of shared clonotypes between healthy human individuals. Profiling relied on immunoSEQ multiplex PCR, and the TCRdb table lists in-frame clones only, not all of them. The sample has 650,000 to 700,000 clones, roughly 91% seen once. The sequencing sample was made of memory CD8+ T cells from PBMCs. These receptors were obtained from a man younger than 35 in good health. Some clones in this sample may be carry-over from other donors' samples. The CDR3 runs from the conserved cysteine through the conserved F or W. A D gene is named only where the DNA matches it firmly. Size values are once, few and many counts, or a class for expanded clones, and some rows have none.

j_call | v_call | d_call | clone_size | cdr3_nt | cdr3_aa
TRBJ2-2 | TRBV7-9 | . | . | TGTGCCATACACAGAGTTCCGAACACCGGGGAGCTGTTTTTT | CAIHRVPNTGELFF
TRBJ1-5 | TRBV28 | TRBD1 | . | TGTGCCAGCAGTTTAAACAGGGGGAATCAGCCCCAGCATTTT | CASSLNRGNQPQHF
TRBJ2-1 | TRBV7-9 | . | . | TGTGCCAGCAGCTTAGAACGGAGGAATGAGCAGTTCTTC | CASSLERRNEQFF
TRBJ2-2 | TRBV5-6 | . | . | TGTGCCAGCAAGTTACAGAACACCGGGGAGCTGTTTTTT | CASKLQNTGELFF
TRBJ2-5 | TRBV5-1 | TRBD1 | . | TGCGCCAGCAGCTCGGACAGGGCCATCCAAGAGACCCAGTACTTC | CASSSDRAIQETQYF
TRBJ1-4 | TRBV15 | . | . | TGTGCCACCAGCAGATCCTCGGGGTCCCCCTGGGAACTGTTTTTT | CATSRSSGSPWELFF
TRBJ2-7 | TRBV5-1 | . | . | TGCGCCAGCAGCTTGGGGTTATGGCAGAACTACGAGCAGTACTTC | CASSLGLWQNYEQYF
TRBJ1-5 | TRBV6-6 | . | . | TGTGCCAGCAGTTACTCCGAGGGGTTTGAGCAGCCCCAGCATTTT | CASSYSEGFEQPQHF
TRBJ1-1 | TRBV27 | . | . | TGTGCCAGCAGTTCTCCGGACTTGAACACTGAAGCTTTCTTT | CASSSPDLNTEAFF
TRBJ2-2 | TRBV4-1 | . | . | TGCGCCAGCAGCCAACGGGCGAACAAGGGGGAGCTGTTTTTT | CASSQRANKGELFF
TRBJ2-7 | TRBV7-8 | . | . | TGTGCCAGCAGCTTAGTGTCCTACGAGCAGTACTTC | CASSLVSYEQYF
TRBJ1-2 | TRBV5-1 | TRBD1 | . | TGCGCCAGCAGCTTGGAGGACAGGGGGTATAACTATGGCTACACCTTC | CASSLEDRGYNYGYTF
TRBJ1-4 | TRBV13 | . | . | TGTGCCAGCAGCTTAGGCCTGGAGTCCGGGGAAAAACTGTTTTTT | CASSLGLESGEKLFF
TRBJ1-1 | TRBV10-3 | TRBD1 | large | TGTGCCATCAGTGAGTCTGGGGGACAGCGAATGAACACTGAAGCTTTCTTT | CAISESGGQRMNTEAFF
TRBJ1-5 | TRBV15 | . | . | TGTGCCACCAGCAGAGGGGGTACAGGGCGAGAGCCCCAGCATTTT | CATSRGGTGREPQHF
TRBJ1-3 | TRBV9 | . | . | TGTGCCAGCAGCGTAGGGAGGAGCTCTGGAAACACCATATATTTT | CASSVGRSSGNTIYF
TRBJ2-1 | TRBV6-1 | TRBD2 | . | TGTGCCAGCAGTGATTGGGGACTAGCCTACTACAATGAGCAGTTCTTC | CASSDWGLAYYNEQFF
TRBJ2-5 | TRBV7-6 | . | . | TGTGCCAGCAGCTTACGATCGCCTTATGGGGAGACCCAGTACTTC | CASSLRSPYGETQYF
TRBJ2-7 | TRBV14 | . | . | TGTGCCAGCAGCCAAGAGATGAACAGGGTATACGAGCAGTACTTC | CASSQEMNRVYEQYF
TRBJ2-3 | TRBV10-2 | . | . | TGCGCCAGCAGTGATTGGCGGTTGGTCAGCACAGATACGCAGTATTTT | CASSDWRLVSTDTQYF
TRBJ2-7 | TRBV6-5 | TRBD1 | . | TGTGCCAGCAGTCCCGGGACAGGGGGCGCATACGAGCAGTACTTC | CASSPGTGGAYEQYF
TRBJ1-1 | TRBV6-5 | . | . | TGTGCCAGCAGTTACGGGGGACTGAACACTGAAGCTTTCTTT | CASSYGGLNTEAFF
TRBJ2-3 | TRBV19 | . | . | TGTGCCAGTAGCCCTCGGGGTGATATTGGAGATACGCAGTATTTT | CASSPRGDIGDTQYF
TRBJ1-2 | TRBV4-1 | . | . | TGCGCCAGCAGCCACGGCCCTAATGTGTGGGAGCCGGGGACCGACTATGGCTACACCTTC | CASSHGPNVWEPGTDYGYTF
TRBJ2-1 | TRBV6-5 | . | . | TGTGCCAGCAGTTACCGCGGGGTCGACTTAAATGAGCAGTTCTTC | CASSYRGVDLNEQFF
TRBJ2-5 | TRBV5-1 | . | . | TGCGCCAGCAGCTTGGTTCAGCTTTCAAGTGAGACCCAGTACTTC | CASSLVQLSSETQYF
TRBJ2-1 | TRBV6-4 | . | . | TGTGCCAGTAAACAGGGCGGGGACCCCTACAATGAGCAGTTCTTC | CASKQGGDPYNEQFF
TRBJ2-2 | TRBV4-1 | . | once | TGCGCCAGCAGCCAAGCTCCCGGACAGTTTCCGAACACCGGGGAGCTGTTTTTT | CASSQAPGQFPNTGELFF
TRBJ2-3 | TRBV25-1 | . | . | TGTGCCAGCAGTGAGTCGGACGCGGGGTGGTTGGATACGCAGTATTTT | CASSESDAGWLDTQYF
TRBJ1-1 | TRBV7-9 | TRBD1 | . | TGTGCCAGCAGCTATGGACAGGGGGCGTATAACACTGAAGCTTTCTTT | CASSYGQGAYNTEAFF
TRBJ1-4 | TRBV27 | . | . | TGTGCCAGCAGTCCCGACCTCAATGGTGGAAAACTGTTTTTT | CASSPDLNGGKLFF
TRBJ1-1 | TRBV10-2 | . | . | TGCGCCAGCAGTGCGGGGAGCCCTAACACTGAAGCTTTCTTT | CASSAGSPNTEAFF
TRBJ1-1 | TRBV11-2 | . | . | TGTGCCAGCAGCTTATATAAAAACCGGGTCCAGAACACTGAAGCTTTCTTT | CASSLYKNRVQNTEAFF
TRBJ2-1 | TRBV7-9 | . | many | TGTGCCAGCAGCTCCATCCACCACAGGGTTAGCTCCTACAATGAGCAGTTCTTC | CASSSIHHRVSSYNEQFF
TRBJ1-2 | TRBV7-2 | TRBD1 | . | TGTGCCAGCAGCTTAGTATTAGGGGACAGGGGGCCTGGCTACACCTTC | CASSLVLGDRGPGYTF
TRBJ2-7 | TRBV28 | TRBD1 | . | TGTGCCAGCAGAAAAACAGGGGCAAGCTCCTACGAGCAGTACTTC | CASRKTGASSYEQYF
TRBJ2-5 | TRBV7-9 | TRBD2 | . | TGTGCCAGCAGCCCCCAGCGGGGGCGCGAGGCCCAGTACTTC | CASSPQRGREAQYF
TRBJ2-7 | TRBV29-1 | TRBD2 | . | TGCAGCGTAGCGGGACTAGCGGGAGGTAACGAGCAGTACTTC | CSVAGLAGGNEQYF
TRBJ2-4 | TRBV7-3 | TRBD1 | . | TGTGCCAGCAGCTTTCGTCCCGGGACAGGGGGCGATAGGAACATTCAGTACTTC | CASSFRPGTGGDRNIQYF
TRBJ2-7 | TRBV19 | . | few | TGTGCCAGTAGTATGAGGGGGGACTCCTACGAGCAGTACTTC | CASSMRGDSYEQYF
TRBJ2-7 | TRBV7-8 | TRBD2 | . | TGTGCCAGCAGCTTAGAGTGGGCTAGCGGGAGGGCGTCCTACGAGCAGTACTTC | CASSLEWASGRASYEQYF
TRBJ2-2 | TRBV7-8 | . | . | TGTGCCAGCAGCACCTGGCAGGCACATTACACCGGGGAGCTGTTTTTT | CASSTWQAHYTGELFF
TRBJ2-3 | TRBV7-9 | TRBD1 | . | TGTGCCAGCAGCTCCGGATCCGGGACAGGCACAGATACGCAGTATTTT | CASSSGSGTGTDTQYF
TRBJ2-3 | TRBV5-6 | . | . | TGTGCCAGCAGCTTTCCAACAGATACGCAGTATTTT | CASSFPTDTQYF
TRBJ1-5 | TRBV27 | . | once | TGTGCCAGCAGACCTGACAGGCCAACTAGCAATCAGCCCCAGCATTTT | CASRPDRPTSNQPQHF
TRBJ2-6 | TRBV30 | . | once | TGTGCCTGGAGTGGACAGGCTGTGCGCTCTGGGGCCAACGTCCTGACTTTC | CAWSGQAVRSGANVLTF
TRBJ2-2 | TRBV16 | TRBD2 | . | TGTGCCAGCAGCCAACTAGCGGGAGAAACTAACACCGGGGAGCTGTTTTTT | CASSQLAGETNTGELFF
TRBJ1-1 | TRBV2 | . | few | TGTGCCAGCAGGGCCCAATTGGGGGAGAACACTGAAGCTTTCTTT | CASRAQLGENTEAFF
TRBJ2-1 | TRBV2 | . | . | TGTGCCAGCAGTGAAAGGCTATCTAGCCCCGGTGAGCAGTTCTTC | CASSERLSSPGEQFF
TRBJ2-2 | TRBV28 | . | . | TGTGCCAGCAGCTCAACAGAGAACACCGGGGAGCTGTTTTTT | CASSSTENTGELFF
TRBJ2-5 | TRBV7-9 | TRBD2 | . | TGTGCCAGCAGCTCGCAACTAGCGGCCCAAGAGACCCAGTACTTC | CASSSQLAAQETQYF
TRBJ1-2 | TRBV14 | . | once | TGTGCCAGCAGCCAAGTCAAACACAGCTACTATGGCTACACCTTC | CASSQVKHSYYGYTF
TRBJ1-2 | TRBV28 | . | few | TGTGCCAGCCGCCGAGGGGGCTACACCTTC | CASRRGGYTF
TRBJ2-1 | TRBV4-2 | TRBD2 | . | TGTGCCAGCAGCCAAAGGGCGGGAGGCCACCCCTACAATGAGCAGTTCTTC | CASSQRAGGHPYNEQFF